These 25 T cell receptor beta chains share one sample of origin, sequenced in a study of cytomegalovirus exposure and HLA in healthy donors. Method: immunoSEQ multiplex PCR; TCRdb's copy keeps in-frame clones and lacks some. The sample shows about 360,000 clones, about nine tenths of them seen only once. Sequencing was done on a sample of PBMCs. The receptors were gathered from a young woman in good health and CMV-seronegative.

V usage is TRBV4-2 and J usage is TRBJ1-2, with D maybe TRBD1 (6 bases). With 4 bases removed from V and 6 bases from J, the gap between germline ends came to 24 bases. This CDR3 is 17 amino acids long. CDR1 and CDR2 (germline): LGHNA, YNFKEQ. CDR3 protein: CASSLSNVWGGDDGYTF. The CDR3 DNA reads TGTGCCAGCAGCCTTAGCAACGTTTGGGGGGGCGACGATGGCTACACCTTC.

The chain couples TRBV7-2 to TRBJ1-1; D is possibly TRBD1 (5 bases). V dropped 5 bases and J dropped 8 bases, with 15 bases sitting between them. Germline values: CDR1 SGHTA, CDR2 FQGNSA. CDR3 size: 13 residues. CDR3: CASSLPGGSEAFF. The CDR3 bases are TGTGCCAGCAGCCTTCCGGGGGGGTCGGAAGCTTTCTTT.

The rearrangement uses TRBV25-1 and TRBJ2-3, with 10 bases that match TRBD2. J was trimmed by 9 bases and V by 9 bases; bases with no gene match: 12. This CDR3 is built from 14 residues. CDR1 MGHDK and CDR2 SYGVNS come from the germline V gene. The chain's CDR3 is CASTLAGGRSTQYF. DNA for the CDR3: TGTGCCAGTACTTTAGCGGGGGGCCGCTCAACGCAGTATTTT.

The rearrangement joins TRBV5-8 to TRBJ2-7, with D tentatively TRBD1 (6 bases). Trimming removed 4 bases from V and 2 bases from J, with 10 bases in between. The CDR3 has 13 residues. Germline V gene sequence: CDR1 SGHTS, CDR2 YDEGEE. The CDR3 DNA reads as TGTGCCAGCAGCCACAGGGTCGCCTACGAGCAGTACTTC. Its translation is CASSHRVAYEQYF.

The chain has TRBV28 and TRBJ2-6; 8 bases are a match to TRBD2. The junction had 1 base not matched to a gene; V was cut back by 3 bases and J by 0 bases. Looked up from germline, CDR1 is MDHEN and CDR2 is SYDVKM. The CDR3 is made up of 16 amino acids. The CDR3: CASSFGGASGANVLTF. The CDR3 nucleotides read TGTGCCAGCAGTTTCGGGGGGGCCTCTGGGGCCAACGTCCTGACTTTC.

The chain recombines TRBV4-1 with TRBJ2-2; no clear D. This CDR3 spans 18 amino acids. Germline lookup yields CDR1 MGHRA and CDR2 YSYEKL. Trimming left V 0 bases short and J 0 bases short, with 14 bases between. CDR3 DNA sequence: TGCGCCAGCAGCCAAGATCACTATGGCGGAACGAACACCGGGGAGCTGTTTTTT. Translated, it gives CASSQDHYGGTNTGELFF.

V usage is TRBV27 and J usage is TRBJ2-1; D is unresolved. V lost 2 bases, J lost 9 bases, and 17 bases lay in between. Germline lookup yields CDR1 MNHEY and CDR2 SMNVEV (reference sequence). The CDR3 has 15 residues. CDR3 region: CASSLEATFPGEQFF. As DNA, the CDR3 is TGTGCCAGCAGTTTAGAGGCAACCTTCCCCGGTGAGCAGTTCTTC.

V is TRBV2 and J is TRBJ1-1; no firm D call. From germline, CDR1 is SNHLY and CDR2 FYNNEI. The CDR3 spans 13 residues. Deletions cut 7 bases from V and 1 base from J, with 10 bases between. For the CDR3, the DNA is TGTGCCAGCAACGGCGGCGGGAACACTGAAGCTTTCTTT. Translation: CASNGGGNTEAFF.

V is TRBV6-5 and J is TRBJ1-3; D might be TRBD1 (5 bases). V lost 2 bases and J 3 bases, leaving 8 bases between the germline ends. Looked up from germline, CDR1 is MNHEY and CDR2 is SVGAGI. This CDR3 comprises 14 residues. The DNA for the CDR3 is TGTGCCAGCAGTTACAGGGGCGGTGGAAACACCATATATTTT. Amino acid sequence: CASSYRGGGNTIYF.

J is TRBJ1-1 and V is TRBV5-4, with D possibly TRBD1 on 5 matching bases. Trimming took 4 bases from V and 4 from J, leaving 11 bases between them. Per germline, CDR1 SGHNT and CDR2 YYREEE (reference sequence). The CDR3 extends over 13 amino acids. The CDR3 DNA follows: TGTGCCAGCAGCCAACCCCAGGGCACTGAAGCTTTCTTT. As protein: CASSQPQGTEAFF.

This clone has a handful of counts. V gene TRBV5-1 combines with J gene TRBJ2-7, with D unresolved. The CDR3 length is 15 residues. The V end lost 0 bases, the J end lost 0 bases, and 10 bases lay between the germline ends. CDR1 and CDR2 (germline): SGHRS, YFSETQ. Here the CDR3 reads CASSLGWQSSYEQYF. The CDR3 DNA reads as TGCGCCAGCAGCTTGGGATGGCAAAGCTCCTACGAGCAGTACTTC. Looking up the rest from reference TRBV5-1 and TRBJ2-7 gives the full variable domain: KAGVTQTPRYLIKTRGQQVTLSCSPISGHRSVSWYQQTPGQGLQFLFEYFSETQRNKGNFPGRFSGRQFSNSRSEMNVSTLELGDSALYLCASSLGWQSSYEQYFGPGTRLTVT.

The chain joins TRBV6-4 to TRBJ1-2, with unresolved D. The CDR3 is 15 residues long. Germline V lookup: CDR1 MRHNA, CDR2 SNTAGT. V was trimmed by 0 bases and J by 8 bases, leaving 16 bases between them. The CDR3 spells CASSDSSARVDGYTF. The DNA for the CDR3 is TGTGCCAGCAGTGACTCGTCGGCGCGGGTGGACGGCTACACCTTC.

The chain uses TRBV7-6 and TRBJ2-7; D remains ambiguous. The CDR3 totals 13 residues. Trimming stripped 5 bases from V and 4 bases from J, with 12 bases between. The germline gives CDR1 SGHVS, CDR2 FNYEAQ. The CDR3 DNA follows: TGTGCCAGCAGCCCCCGAGATGGTTACGAGCAGTACTTC. Its translation is CASSPRDGYEQYF.

This clone was counted between two and nine times. This rearrangement joins TRBV4-2 to TRBJ1-3, with D perhaps matching TRBD1 (5 bases). Germline-derived CDR1 and CDR2 are LGHNA and YNFKEQ. This CDR3 has 15 residues. The V and J ends lost 4 bases and 0 bases respectively, with 10 bases between them. The CDR3 sequence: CASSPWGDSGNTIYF. For the CDR3, the DNA is TGTGCCAGCAGCCCCTGGGGCGACTCTGGAAACACCATATATTTT.

This chain links TRBV27 with TRBJ2-7, with a weak D call TRBD2 (5 bases). The CDR3 extends over 14 amino acids. CDR1 is MNHEY and CDR2 is SMNVEV in the germline V gene (reference sequence). V lost 5 bases, J lost 3 bases, and 14 bases lay in between. The CDR3, as DNA: TGTGCCAGCAGTCCGGTGGGAGAGGTCTACGAGCAGTACTTC. Translating it yields CASSPVGEVYEQYF.

The gene calls are TRBV19 and TRBJ2-3; 12 nucleotides match TRBD2. This CDR3 comprises 15 residues. Germline V CDR1 and CDR2: LNHDA, SQIVND (reference sequence). Trimming at V came to 7 bases and at J to 2 bases, leaving 4 bases not matched to a gene. DNA of the CDR3: TGTGCCAGTACCAGACTAGCGGGGGTCACAGATACGCAGTATTTT. This encodes CASTRLAGVTDTQYF.

The chain uses TRBV9 and TRBJ2-7; a possible D gene is TRBD2 (6 bases). The germline V gene has CDR1 SGDLS and CDR2 YYNGEE. The CDR3 is 12 amino acids. V lost 7 bases and J 7 bases, leaving 15 bases between the germline ends. The CDR3 loop is CASGGIAGEQYF. CDR3 nucleotide sequence: TGTGCCAGCGGGGGGATAGCCGGGGAGCAGTACTTC.

V and J are TRBV9 and TRBJ2-1; 8 nucleotides line up with TRBD2. From germline, CDR1 is SGDLS and CDR2 YYNGEE. Unmatched junction bases numbered 8, after V lost 1 base and J lost 5 bases. This CDR3 has 16 residues. This CDR3 reads CASSVSRTSSNNEQFF. Written as DNA, the CDR3 is TGTGCCAGCAGCGTATCTCGGACTAGCAGTAACAATGAGCAGTTCTTC.

The chain employs TRBV5-6 and TRBJ2-1, with a tentative D call TRBD1 (6 bases). CDR1 SGHDT and CDR2 YYEEEE come from the germline V gene. CDR3 length: 14 residues. The V and J ends lost 4 bases and 7 bases respectively, with 15 bases between them. In DNA form, the CDR3 reads TGTGCCAGCAGCCTCAGGGGACCCAAAAATGAGCAGTTCTTC. It is translated as CASSLRGPKNEQFF. Filled out from reference TRBV5-6 and TRBJ2-1, the complete variable domain reads DAGVTQSPTHLIKTRGQQVTLRCSPKSGHDTVSWYQQALGQGPQFIFQYYEEEERQRGNFPDRFSGHQFPNYSSELNVNALLLGDSALYLCASSLRGPKNEQFFGPGTRLTVL.

The gene calls are TRBV9 and TRBJ2-2, with a possible D match to TRBD1 (5 bases). The V gene's germline CDR1 is SGDLS and CDR2 YYNGEE. V lost 0 bases and J 6 bases, leaving 6 bases between the germline ends. The CDR3 has 13 amino acids. The CDR3 DNA reads TGTGCCAGCAGCGTAGGGGGCTCCGGGGAGCTGTTTTTT. It translates to CASSVGGSGELFF. Filled out from reference TRBV9 and TRBJ2-2, the complete variable domain reads DSGVTQTPKHLITATGQRVTLRCSPRSGDLSVYWYQQSLDQGLQFLIQYYNGEERAKGNILERFSAQQFPDLHSELNLSSLELGDSALYFCASSVGGSGELFFGEGSRLTVL.

CDR3 region: CASSRAGAAYTDTQYF. CDR3 in DNA: TGCGCCAGCAGCCGGGCGGGTGCGGCCTACACAGATACGCAGTATTTT. The V and J genes are TRBV5-1 and TRBJ2-3; D possibly corresponds to TRBD2 (5 bases). Germline CDR1 and CDR2: SGHRS and YFSETQ. The CDR3 loop spans 16 amino acids. V was pared by 4 bases and J by 2 bases, with 17 bases between.

J is TRBJ2-7 and V is TRBV4-1, with 7 positions matching TRBD2. CDR1 and CDR2 from the germline V gene are MGHRA and YSYEKL. The CDR3 extends over 15 amino acids. V lost 0 bases to trimming and J lost 0 bases; unmatched junction nucleotides: 2. CDR3 coding DNA: TGCGCCAGCAGCCAAGAACTAGCGACCTCCTACGAGCAGTACTTC. It codes for CASSQELATSYEQYF.

The V call is TRBV7-9, the J call TRBJ2-3; D may be TRBD1 (6 bases). Between the trimmed V and J ends, which lost 2 bases and 2 bases, there was a span of 11 bases. The CDR3 is 15 amino acids. Germline values: CDR1 SEHNR, CDR2 FQNEAQ (reference sequence). The CDR3 reads CASSLRGKITDTQYF. The DNA for the CDR3 is TGTGCCAGCAGCTTAAGGGGGAAAATCACAGATACGCAGTATTTT.

V usage is TRBV7-9 and J usage is TRBJ1-5, with a weak D call TRBD1 (5 bases). Germline CDR1 reads SEHNR; CDR2 reads FQNEAQ (reference sequence). The CDR3 spans 15 residues. V gave up 6 bases and J gave up 7 bases, with 19 bases separating them. CDR3 DNA: TGTGCCAGCAGTTTGCCCCGAGGGGAGGGACAGCCCCAGCATTTT. Translating it yields CASSLPRGEGQPQHF.

The chain recombines TRBV7-8 with TRBJ2-3; D is unresolved. The CDR3 is made up of 15 amino acids. V was pared by 8 bases and J by 5 bases, with 20 bases between. Germline CDR1 is SGHVS and CDR2 is FQNEAQ. DNA of the CDR3: TGTGCCAGCGGAGAGCTGAGCTCCCTCCTAGATACGCAGTATTTT. It is translated as CASGELSSLLDTQYF.